Presented here are 21 T cell receptor beta chains from one specimen sequenced in a study of CD8 T cells in ankylosing spondylitis. TCRdb re-analysed the 5' RACE reads in MiXCR, keeping a single row per CDR3 protein. The sample carries 150,000 to 200,000 distinct CDR3 sequences, 15% to 20% recorded once. Sequenced input: blood, either unsorted or a sorted T cell fraction (not recorded which). Receptor source: a male donor with ankylosing spondylitis or in good health (not recorded which).

Ten or more counts support this clonotype. The chain recombines TRBV5-6 with TRBJ2-7; 8 bases agree with TRBD2. The V and J ends lost 0 bases and 5 bases, in that order; junction bases with no gene match: 10. The germline V gene encodes CDR1 SGHDT and CDR2 YYEEEE. This CDR3 has 16 residues. The CDR3 DNA sequence: TGTGCCAGCAGCTTGGCCTTCAGCGGGAGTATCCACGAGCAGTACTTC. This encodes CASSLAFSGSIHEQYF.

As to this clonotype: A read error is possible here, since a much larger clone lies one base away. The rearrangement links TRBV19 to TRBJ2-2; TRBD1 aligns across 8 bases. Trimming cost V 11 bases and J 5 bases; bases outside gene matches: 10. The CDR3 is 14 residues long. CDR1 and CDR2 from the germline V gene are LNHDA and SQIVND (reference sequence). This chain's CDR3 is CAGTDRGGTGELFF. CDR3 bases: TGTGCCGGCACTGACAGGGGAGGTACCGGGGAGCTGTTTTTT.

CDR3 amino acids: CASNEQGPYLRLSNSPLHF. The CDR3 region has the DNA TGTGCCAGCAATGAACAGGGCCCGTACCTTAGGCTCTCTAATTCACCCCTCCACTTT. This chain uses TRBV28 with TRBJ1-6; D is perhaps TRBD1 (6 bases). CDR3 length: 19 amino acids. Trimming removed 7 bases at V and 6 bases at J, with 28 bases between. Germline CDR1 reads MDHEN; CDR2 reads SYDVKM.

This clonotype has at least ten counts. V is TRBV5-1 and J is TRBJ1-4; D unclear. Germline V gene data show CDR1 as SGHRS and CDR2 as YFSETQ. CDR3 length: 14 residues. V lost 3 bases to trimming and J lost 4 bases, with 10 bases between them. The CDR3 DNA is TGCGCCAGCAGCTCCGACGGAAATAATGAAAAACTGTTTTTT. Its translation: CASSSDGNNEKLFF.

This chain uses TRBV2 with TRBJ2-2; tentatively, D is TRBD1 (6 bases). The V and J ends lost 1 base and 6 bases respectively, with 9 bases between them. This CDR3 has 14 amino acids. CDR1 and CDR2 from the germline V gene are SNHLY and FYNNEI. The CDR3 reads CASSEVQGAGELFF. The CDR3 bases are TGTGCCAGCAGTGAAGTACAGGGTGCCGGGGAGCTGTTTTTT.

This clonotype was observed many times. V and J are TRBV5-6 and TRBJ2-1; 8 bases are a match to TRBD2. Germline CDR1 and CDR2: SGHDT and YYEEEE. Unmatched junction bases numbered 7, after V lost 1 base and J lost 4 bases. This CDR3 is built from 16 residues. This chain's CDR3 is CASSLLSGTRYNEQFF. The CDR3 bases are TGTGCCAGCAGCTTGCTTAGCGGGACCCGTTACAATGAGCAGTTCTTC.

The chain combines TRBV10-3 with TRBJ1-2; 7 bases align to TRBD1. Trimming cost V 8 bases and J 5 bases; bases outside gene matches: 8. The CDR3 extends over 13 amino acids. Germline loops: CDR1 ENHRY, CDR2 SYGVKD. CDR3 amino acids: CAIGAAGGYGYTF. CDR3 bases: TGTGCCATCGGCGCTGCAGGGGGGTATGGCTACACCTTC.

This clonotype was detected only once. This sequence may be a read error, since a much larger clone differs from it by one base. The V call is TRBV14, the J call TRBJ2-7; D unresolved. The CDR3 runs to 15 residues. In germline, CDR1 is SGHDN, CDR2 FVKESK. V lost 2 bases, J lost 1 base, and 12 bases lay in between. CDR3 sequence reads: CASSQYDKESYEQYF. The CDR3 region has the DNA TGTGCCAGCAGCCAATACGACAAGGAATCCTACGAGCAGTACTTC.

The sample holds many counts of this clonotype. The chain joins TRBV20-1 to TRBJ1-2; D is unclear. The CDR3 contains 13 residues. Trimming took 0 bases from V and 2 from J, leaving 7 bases between them. CDR1 is DFQATT, CDR2 SNEGSKA, per germline (reference sequence). The DNA for the CDR3 is TGCAGTGCTAGAGACTACGGGAACTATGGCTACACCTTC. It specifies CSARDYGNYGYTF.

This rearrangement joins TRBV5-1 to TRBJ2-1; 9 bases map to TRBD2. Germline CDR1 and CDR2: SGHRS and YFSETQ. The V gene end was trimmed by 2 bases and the J gene end by 8 bases; junction bases not matched to a gene: 11. The CDR3 runs to 16 residues. The CDR3 nucleotides read TGCGCCAGCAGCTTTACAGCGGGAGGTATTGGCGATGAGCAGTTCTTC. Encoded protein: CASSFTAGGIGDEQFF.

The chain joins TRBV19 to TRBJ1-5; TRBD1 is a possible D gene (6 bases). Trimming took off 3 bases at V and 4 bases at J, with 13 bases between the two ends. Germline assignment: CDR1 LNHDA and CDR2 SQIVND (reference sequence). CDR3 length: 15 residues. CDR3 residues: CASSIGRTVNQPQHF. As DNA, the CDR3 is TGTGCCAGTAGTATCGGTCGGACAGTAAATCAGCCCCAGCATTTT.

As concerns this clonotype: A much bigger clone sits one base away, suggesting this may be a read error. V is TRBV29-1 and J is TRBJ2-4; 7 bases match TRBD2. CDR3 length equals 13 residues. Germline CDR1 is SQVTM and CDR2 is ANQGSEA. CDR3 DNA sequence: TGCAGCGCATCCTGGGGAGGGCCAAACATTCGGTACTTC. This gives the protein CSASWGGPNIRYF.

This clonotype was detected many times. This sequence joins TRBV20-1 and TRBJ1-5; D is undetermined. V was trimmed by 6 bases and J by 1 base, leaving 7 bases between them. There are 12 residues in the CDR3. Germline-derived CDR1 and CDR2 are DFQATT and SNEGSKA (reference sequence). DNA for the CDR3: TGCAGTGCCAGTGAGAGCAATCAGCCCCAGCATTTT. It specifies CSASESNQPQHF.

In its sample, this clonotype was seen a few times. The chain recombines TRBV7-2 with TRBJ1-3; D call uncertain. The germline V and J ends were trimmed by 5 bases and 4 bases, with 12 bases remaining between them. Per the germline V gene, CDR1 is SGHTA and CDR2 is FQGNSA. CDR3 length equals 14 residues. The CDR3 DNA reads TGTGCCAGCAGCGGCATGGGTTACGGAAACACCATATATTTT. It encodes CASSGMGYGNTIYF.

There are a few counts of this clonotype. The chain recombines TRBV20-1 with TRBJ1-6, with D maybe TRBD1 (6 bases). The CDR3 runs 13 residues. The ends were cut back, 7 bases at V and 4 bases at J, with 11 bases in the middle. Germline V gene sequence: CDR1 DFQATT, CDR2 SNEGSKA (reference sequence). CDR3: CSVRDTYNSPLHF. CDR3 in DNA: TGCAGTGTTCGGGACACTTATAATTCACCCCTCCACTTT.

This clonotype has at least ten counts. The rearrangement joins TRBV5-1 to TRBJ1-5, with TRBD1 as a possible D gene (5 bases). Germline V gene lookup returns CDR1 SGHRS and CDR2 YFSETQ. The CDR3 sequence is 15 residues long. The V and J ends lost 0 bases and 3 bases respectively, with 10 bases between them. The CDR3 bases are TGCGCCAGCAGCTTGGCAGGGCAGTTCAATCAGCCCCAGCATTTT. Translation: CASSLAGQFNQPQHF. The variable domain in full, completed from reference TRBV5-1 and TRBJ1-5, reads KAGVTQTPRYLIKTRGQQVTLSCSPISGHRSVSWYQQTPGQGLQFLFEYFSETQRNKGNFPGRFSGRQFSNSRSEMNVSTLELGDSALYLCASSLAGQFNQPQHFGDGTRLSIL.

As to this clonotype: A much larger clone lies one base from this, so it may be a read error. This CDR3 reads CATSLATGNEQFF. The CDR3 coding sequence is TGTGCCACCAGCTTGGCCACCGGCAATGAGCAGTTCTTC. The chain employs TRBV5-6 and TRBJ2-1, with unresolved D. Germline values: CDR1 SGHDT, CDR2 YYEEEE. CDR3 size: 13 residues.

This clonotype was seen a handful of times. This sequence joins TRBV12-3 or TRBV12-4 and TRBJ1-5; 11 bases are shared with TRBD1. Losses at the gene ends were 6 bases for V and 6 bases for J; bases not matched to a gene: 7. There are 15 residues in the CDR3. The CDR3 here is CASRRGQGGTQPQHF. The CDR3 bases are TGTGCCAGCAGGCGGGGACAGGGGGGTACTCAGCCCCAGCATTTT.

The rearrangement joins TRBV12-3 or TRBV12-4 to TRBJ2-1, with TRBD1 matching 8 bases. J was trimmed by 8 bases and V by 5 bases; bases with no gene match: 14. CDR3 length: 16 amino acids. CDR3 nucleotides: TGTGCCAGCAGTGCCCAAGACGGACAGGGCCTCGATGAGCAGTTCTTC. Translation gives CASSAQDGQGLDEQFF.

This clonotype has a count of ten or more. The V gene is TRBV5-1, the J gene TRBJ1-6; 7 positions agree with TRBD1. This CDR3 region has 17 residues. CDR1 is SGHRS and CDR2 is YFSETQ in the germline V gene. The V gene end was trimmed by 4 bases and the J gene end by 0 bases; junction bases not matched to a gene: 7. The CDR3 DNA sequence: TGCGCCAGCAGCCCTGCGACAGGGCCCTCCTATAATTCACCCCTCCACTTT. It is translated as CASSPATGPSYNSPLHF. The full variable domain, with the rest looked up from reference TRBV5-1 and TRBJ1-6, is KAGVTQTPRYLIKTRGQQVTLSCSPISGHRSVSWYQQTPGQGLQFLFEYFSETQRNKGNFPGRFSGRQFSNSRSEMNVSTLELGDSALYLCASSPATGPSYNSPLHFGNGTRLTVT.

The CDR3, as DNA: TGTGCCAGCAGCTTCTTGGGACAGGAAAACACCGGGGAGCTGTTTTTT. The encoded protein is CASSFLGQENTGELFF. The genes are TRBV27 and TRBJ2-2; 8 positions match TRBD1. The CDR3 is 16 amino acids. Germline loops: CDR1 MNHEY, CDR2 SMNVEV (reference sequence). Trimming cost V 6 bases and J 2 bases; bases outside gene matches: 8.